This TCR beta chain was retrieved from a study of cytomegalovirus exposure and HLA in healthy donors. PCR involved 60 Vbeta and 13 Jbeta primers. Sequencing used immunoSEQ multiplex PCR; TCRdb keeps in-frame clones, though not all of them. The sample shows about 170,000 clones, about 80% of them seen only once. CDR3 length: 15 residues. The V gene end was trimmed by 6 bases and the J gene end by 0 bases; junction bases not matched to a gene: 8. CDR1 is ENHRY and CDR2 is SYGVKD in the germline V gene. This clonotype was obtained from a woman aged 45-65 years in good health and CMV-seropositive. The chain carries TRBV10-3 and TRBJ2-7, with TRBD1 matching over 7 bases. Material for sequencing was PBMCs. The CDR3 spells CAISPGQTSSYEQYF. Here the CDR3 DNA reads TGTGCCATCAGCCCGGGACAGACAAGCTCCTACGAGCAGTACTTC.